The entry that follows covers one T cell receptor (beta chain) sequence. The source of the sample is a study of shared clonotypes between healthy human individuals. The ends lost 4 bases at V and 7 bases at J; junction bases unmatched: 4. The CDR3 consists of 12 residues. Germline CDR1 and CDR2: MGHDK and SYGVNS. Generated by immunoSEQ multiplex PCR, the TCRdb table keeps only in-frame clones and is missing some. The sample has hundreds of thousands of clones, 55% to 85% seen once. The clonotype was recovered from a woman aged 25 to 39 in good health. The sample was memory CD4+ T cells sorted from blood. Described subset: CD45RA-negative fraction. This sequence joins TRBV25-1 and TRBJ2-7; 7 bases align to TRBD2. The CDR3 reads CASSAPGGEQYF. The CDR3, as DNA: TGTGCCAGCAGTGCCCCGGGAGGTGAGCAGTACTTC.